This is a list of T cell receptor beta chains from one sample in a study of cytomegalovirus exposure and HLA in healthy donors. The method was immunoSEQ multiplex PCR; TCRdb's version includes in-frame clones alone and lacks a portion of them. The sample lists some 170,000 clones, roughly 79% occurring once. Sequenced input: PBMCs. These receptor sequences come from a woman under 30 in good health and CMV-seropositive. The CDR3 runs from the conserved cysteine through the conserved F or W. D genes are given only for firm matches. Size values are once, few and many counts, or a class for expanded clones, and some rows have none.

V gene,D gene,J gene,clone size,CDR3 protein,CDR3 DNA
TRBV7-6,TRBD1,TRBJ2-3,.,CASQRTGVPDTQYF,TGTGCCAGCCAGAGGACAGGGGTCCCTGATACGCAGTATTTT
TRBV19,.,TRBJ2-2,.,CASSIQGLGTGELFF,TGTGCCAGTAGTATACAGGGGCTCGGGACCGGGGAGCTGTTTTTT
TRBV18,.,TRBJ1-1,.,CASSGQLNTEAFF,TGTGCCAGCTCAGGACAGCTGAACACTGAAGCTTTCTTT
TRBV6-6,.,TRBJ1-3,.,CASSPTKPDRGNTIYF,TGTGCCAGCAGCCCTACAAAACCCGACAGGGGAAACACCATATATTTT
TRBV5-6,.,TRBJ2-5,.,CASSTDTREETQYF,TGTGCCAGCAGCACCGATACACGGGAGGAGACCCAGTACTTC
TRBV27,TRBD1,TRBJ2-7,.,CASSSRDSFPYEQYF,TGTGCCAGCAGTTCTCGGGACAGTTTCCCCTACGAGCAGTACTTC
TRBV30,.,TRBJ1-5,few,CAWSVKKLRDYQPQHF,TGTGCCTGGAGTGTTAAAAAATTAAGGGACTATCAGCCCCAGCATTTT
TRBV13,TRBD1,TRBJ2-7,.,CASSATGTGQYEQYF,TGTGCCAGCAGCGCTACCGGGACAGGGCAGTACGAGCAGTACTTC
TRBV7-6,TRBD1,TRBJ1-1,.,CASSRQGRTEAFF,TGTGCCAGCAGTCGACAGGGTCGGACTGAAGCTTTCTTT
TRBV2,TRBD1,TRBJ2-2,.,CASRGQGQYTGELFF,TGTGCCAGCAGAGGACAGGGGCAGTACACCGGGGAGCTGTTTTTT
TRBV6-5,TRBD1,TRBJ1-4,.,CASRRGRDEKLFF,TGTGCCAGCAGGAGGGGGCGCGATGAAAAACTGTTTTTT
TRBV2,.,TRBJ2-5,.,CASSEALLGEQETQYF,TGTGCCAGCAGTGAAGCGCTTCTCGGGGAACAAGAGACCCAGTACTTC
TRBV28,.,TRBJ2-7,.,CASSFLPHEQYF,TGTGCCAGCAGTTTTCTCCCCCACGAGCAGTACTTC
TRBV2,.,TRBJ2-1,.,CASSEALKSVDNEQFF,TGTGCCAGCAGTGAAGCGCTGAAATCAGTCGACAATGAGCAGTTCTTC
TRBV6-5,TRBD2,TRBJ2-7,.,CASSDRRGGSHEQYF,TGTGCCAGCAGCGATCGGCGCGGGGGAAGCCACGAGCAGTACTTC
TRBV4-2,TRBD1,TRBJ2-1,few,CASSQEYRGSDEQFF,TGTGCCAGCAGCCAGGAGTACAGGGGTTCGGATGAGCAGTTCTTC
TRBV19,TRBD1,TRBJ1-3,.,CASSIFRGTSISGNTIYF,TGTGCCAGTAGTATCTTCAGGGGGACAAGTATTTCTGGAAACACCATATATTTT
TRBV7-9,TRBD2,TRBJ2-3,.,CASSLVGRGGDTQYF,TGTGCCAGCAGCTTAGTTGGGCGGGGGGGCGATACGCAGTATTTT
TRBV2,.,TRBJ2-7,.,CASRGEAYEQYF,TGTGCCAGCAGGGGTGAGGCCTACGAGCAGTACTTC
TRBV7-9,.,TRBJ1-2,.,CSSSSPGGGYGYTF,TGTTCCAGCAGCTCGCCGGGGGGAGGCTATGGCTACACCTTC
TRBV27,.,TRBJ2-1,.,CASRDRLYNEQFF,TGTGCCAGCAGGGACAGATTATACAATGAGCAGTTCTTC
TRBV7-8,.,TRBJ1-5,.,CASSLEGVSSNQPQHF,TGTGCCAGCAGCTTAGAAGGGGTGTCGAGCAATCAGCCCCAGCATTTT
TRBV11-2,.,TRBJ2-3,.,CASSNAGRDTQYF,TGTGCCAGCAGCAACGCAGGGAGGGATACGCAGTATTTT
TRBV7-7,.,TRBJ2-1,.,CASSLVEGSNEQFF,TGTGCTAGCAGCTTAGTAGAGGGATCCAATGAGCAGTTCTTC
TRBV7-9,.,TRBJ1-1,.,CASSLGQGYTEAFF,TGTGCCAGCAGCTTGGGTCAGGGCTACACTGAAGCTTTCTTT
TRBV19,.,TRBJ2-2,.,CASISGKGPGELFF,TGTGCCAGTATTTCAGGGAAAGGTCCCGGGGAGCTGTTTTTT
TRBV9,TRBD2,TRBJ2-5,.,CASSVYKGTTQQYF,TGTGCCAGCAGCGTATATAAGGGGACTACGCAGCAGTACTTC
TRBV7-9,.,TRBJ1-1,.,CASSRRRGGTEAFF,TGTGCCAGCAGCCGACGTAGGGGGGGCACTGAAGCTTTCTTT
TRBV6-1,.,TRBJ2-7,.,CASLTERDEQYF,TGTGCCAGCCTGACAGAGAGAGACGAGCAGTACTTC
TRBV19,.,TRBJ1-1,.,CASSIPGAYSTEAFF,TGTGCCAGTAGTATTCCAGGGGCGTACTCCACTGAAGCTTTCTTT
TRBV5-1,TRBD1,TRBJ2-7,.,CASSPTGGSSYEQYF,TGCGCCAGCAGTCCGACAGGGGGGTCTTCCTACGAGCAGTACTTC
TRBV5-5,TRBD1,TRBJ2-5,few,CASSYRGVLKQETQYF,TGTGCCAGCAGCTACAGGGGAGTATTGAAACAAGAGACCCAGTACTTC
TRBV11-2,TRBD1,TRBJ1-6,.,CASSMGQGAYPPLHF,TGTGCCAGCAGCATGGGACAGGGGGCCTACCCACCCCTCCACTTT
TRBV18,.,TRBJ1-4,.,CASSRGGEKLFF,TGTGCCAGCTCACGGGGGGGAGAAAAACTGTTTTTT
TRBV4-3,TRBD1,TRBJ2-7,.,CASSPAMTGSSYEQYF,TGCGCCAGCAGCCCGGCAATGACAGGGAGCTCCTACGAGCAGTACTTC
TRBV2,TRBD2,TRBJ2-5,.,CASSAGVAGGGYQETQYF,TGTGCCAGCAGTGCCGGGGTAGCGGGGGGCGGGTACCAAGAGACCCAGTACTTC
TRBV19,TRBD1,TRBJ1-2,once,CASSIAQGAGYGYTF,TGTGCCAGTAGTATTGCCCAGGGGGCGGGCTATGGCTACACCTTC
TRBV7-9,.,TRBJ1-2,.,CASSFMGPTYGYTF,TGTGCCAGCAGCTTTATGGGGCCGACGTATGGCTACACCTTC
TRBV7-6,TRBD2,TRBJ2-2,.,CASSLGESGGNTGELFF,TGTGCCAGCAGCTTAGGGGAAAGCGGGGGCAACACCGGGGAGCTGTTTTTT
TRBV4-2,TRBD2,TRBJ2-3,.,CASSQGLAGAESTDTQYF,TGTGCCAGCAGCCAAGGGTTAGCGGGGGCTGAAAGCACAGATACGCAGTATTTT
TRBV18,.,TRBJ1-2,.,CASSPFAGFDGYTF,TGTGCCAGCTCACCATTCGCAGGGTTCGATGGCTACACCTTC
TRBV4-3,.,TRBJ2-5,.,CASSQGRGLSETQYF,TGCGCCAGCAGCCAAGGCCGAGGGCTGTCAGAGACCCAGTACTTC
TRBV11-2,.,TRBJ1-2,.,CASSPIRTANYGYTF,TGTGCCAGCAGCCCCATAAGGACAGCTAACTATGGCTACACCTTC
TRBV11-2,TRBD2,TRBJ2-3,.,CASSLSGVADTQYF,TGTGCCAGCAGCCTCAGCGGGGTAGCAGATACGCAGTATTTT
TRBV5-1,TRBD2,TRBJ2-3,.,CASSSLTTSVTDTQYF,TGCGCCAGCAGCTCACTTACGACTAGCGTAACAGATACGCAGTATTTT
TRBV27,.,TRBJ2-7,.,CASSSSRHRELTYEQYF,TGTGCCAGCAGTAGTTCCCGACACAGGGAGCTAACCTACGAGCAGTACTTC
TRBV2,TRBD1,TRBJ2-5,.,CASRQQTGGETQYF,TGTGCCAGCAGACAACAGACAGGGGGGGAGACCCAGTACTTC
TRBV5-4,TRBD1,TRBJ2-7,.,CASSLGRGISYEQYF,TGTGCCAGCAGCTTGGGCAGGGGGATAAGTTACGAGCAGTACTTC
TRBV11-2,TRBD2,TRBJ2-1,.,CASSSPGGYNEQFF,TGTGCCAGCAGCTCGCCGGGAGGGTACAATGAGCAGTTCTTC
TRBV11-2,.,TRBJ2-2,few,CASSLAAGGSIGELFF,TGTGCCAGCAGCTTAGCGGCAGGGGGGAGTATCGGGGAGCTGTTTTTT
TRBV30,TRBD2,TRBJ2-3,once,CAWSVLGGGTDTQYF,TGTGCCTGGAGTGTACTTGGGGGGGGCACAGATACGCAGTATTTT
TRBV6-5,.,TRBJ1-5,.,CASSLTGYSNQPQHF,TGTGCCAGCAGCTTAACAGGTTATAGCAATCAGCCCCAGCATTTT
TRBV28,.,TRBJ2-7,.,CASTLFRGDYEQYF,TGTGCCAGCACGCTGTTTCGGGGAGACTACGAGCAGTACTTC
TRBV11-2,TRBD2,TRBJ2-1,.,CASSLDPRGGLYNEQFF,TGTGCCAGCAGCTTAGATCCTCGGGGGGGGCTGTACAATGAGCAGTTCTTC
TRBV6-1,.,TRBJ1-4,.,CASSFLQDEKLFF,TGTGCCAGCAGCTTCCTACAGGATGAAAAACTGTTTTTT
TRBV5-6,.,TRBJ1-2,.,CASSWWGGGLQGYTF,TGTGCCAGCAGCTGGTGGGGGGGCGGTCTACAAGGCTACACCTTC
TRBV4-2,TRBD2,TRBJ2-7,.,CASSQDTSGGPSYEQYF,TGTGCCAGCAGCCAAGATACTAGCGGGGGGCCTTCCTACGAGCAGTACTTC
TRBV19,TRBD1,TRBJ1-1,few,CASRNRGQGNTEAFF,TGTGCCAGTAGGAATCGGGGACAGGGGAACACTGAAGCTTTCTTT
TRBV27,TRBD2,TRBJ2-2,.,CASSLWTSGPGELFF,TGTGCCAGCAGTTTATGGACTAGCGGCCCCGGGGAGCTGTTTTTT
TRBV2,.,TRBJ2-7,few,CASSQTLDSSYEQYF,TGTGCCAGCAGCCAAACCCTGGACAGTTCCTACGAGCAGTACTTC